This TCR beta chain originates from a study of blood T cell repertoires in COVID-19. Across the study: Acute and convalescent COVID-19 samples came from the United States, Italy and Spain.

Per the study methods: Amplification of reference gene primers was used by the study to estimate nucleated cell counts. Generated by immunoSEQ multiplex PCR, the TCRdb table keeps only in-frame clones and is missing some. D and trimming were read from the DNA, whereas the V and J calls and clone size are those reported in that table. This table has a few hundred thousand clones, roughly 90% appearing once. This clone has only one observation. V was clipped by 1 base and J by 3 bases, with 10 bases between them. This CDR3 comprises 14 residues. Germline values: CDR1 SGHNT, CDR2 YYREEE (reference sequence).

This sequence originates from a woman aged 18 to 35 who had been exposed to COVID-19. Sequenced sample: PBMCs or T cells enriched from blood (not recorded which). This chain uses TRBV5-4 with TRBJ1-1; D remains ambiguous. The CDR3 DNA is TGTGCCAGCAGCTTGCCATTGGAGGACACTGAAGCTTTCTTT. It yields the protein CASSLPLEDTEAFF.